This T cell receptor beta chain was captured in a study of shared clonotypes between healthy human individuals. Study-wide points: The study sampled only blood, and tissue repertoires likely differ.

Comments on this clone: Its antigen is not identified.

There were no recent acute infections or vaccinations among the donors, who were healthy HIV-negative adults. Every subset's genomic DNA went evenly onto several immunoSEQ plates. Under the authors' procedure: Filtering differed since immunoSEQ provided only junctions, with no quality scores. TCRdb's table, derived via immunoSEQ multiplex PCR, lists solely in-frame clones and lacks some. That table gives V, J and clone size, and the DNA gave D and trimming. Here the sample spans some 500,000 clones, around three quarters being singletons. CDR3 size: 16 residues. Germline CDR1 reads MDHEN; CDR2 reads SYDVKM. The trim removed 5 bases at V and 5 bases at J, leaving 7 bases unmatched.

The TCR comes from a woman between 40 and 55 years old in good health. Some clones in this sample may be carry-over from other donors' samples. The chain has TRBV28 and TRBJ2-5; 14 bases are a match to TRBD2. The specimen sequenced was PBMCs. The CDR3 loop is CASSQGLAGVWETQYF. The CDR3 DNA follows: TGTGCCAGCAGTCAGGGACTAGCGGGAGTCTGGGAGACCCAGTACTTC.